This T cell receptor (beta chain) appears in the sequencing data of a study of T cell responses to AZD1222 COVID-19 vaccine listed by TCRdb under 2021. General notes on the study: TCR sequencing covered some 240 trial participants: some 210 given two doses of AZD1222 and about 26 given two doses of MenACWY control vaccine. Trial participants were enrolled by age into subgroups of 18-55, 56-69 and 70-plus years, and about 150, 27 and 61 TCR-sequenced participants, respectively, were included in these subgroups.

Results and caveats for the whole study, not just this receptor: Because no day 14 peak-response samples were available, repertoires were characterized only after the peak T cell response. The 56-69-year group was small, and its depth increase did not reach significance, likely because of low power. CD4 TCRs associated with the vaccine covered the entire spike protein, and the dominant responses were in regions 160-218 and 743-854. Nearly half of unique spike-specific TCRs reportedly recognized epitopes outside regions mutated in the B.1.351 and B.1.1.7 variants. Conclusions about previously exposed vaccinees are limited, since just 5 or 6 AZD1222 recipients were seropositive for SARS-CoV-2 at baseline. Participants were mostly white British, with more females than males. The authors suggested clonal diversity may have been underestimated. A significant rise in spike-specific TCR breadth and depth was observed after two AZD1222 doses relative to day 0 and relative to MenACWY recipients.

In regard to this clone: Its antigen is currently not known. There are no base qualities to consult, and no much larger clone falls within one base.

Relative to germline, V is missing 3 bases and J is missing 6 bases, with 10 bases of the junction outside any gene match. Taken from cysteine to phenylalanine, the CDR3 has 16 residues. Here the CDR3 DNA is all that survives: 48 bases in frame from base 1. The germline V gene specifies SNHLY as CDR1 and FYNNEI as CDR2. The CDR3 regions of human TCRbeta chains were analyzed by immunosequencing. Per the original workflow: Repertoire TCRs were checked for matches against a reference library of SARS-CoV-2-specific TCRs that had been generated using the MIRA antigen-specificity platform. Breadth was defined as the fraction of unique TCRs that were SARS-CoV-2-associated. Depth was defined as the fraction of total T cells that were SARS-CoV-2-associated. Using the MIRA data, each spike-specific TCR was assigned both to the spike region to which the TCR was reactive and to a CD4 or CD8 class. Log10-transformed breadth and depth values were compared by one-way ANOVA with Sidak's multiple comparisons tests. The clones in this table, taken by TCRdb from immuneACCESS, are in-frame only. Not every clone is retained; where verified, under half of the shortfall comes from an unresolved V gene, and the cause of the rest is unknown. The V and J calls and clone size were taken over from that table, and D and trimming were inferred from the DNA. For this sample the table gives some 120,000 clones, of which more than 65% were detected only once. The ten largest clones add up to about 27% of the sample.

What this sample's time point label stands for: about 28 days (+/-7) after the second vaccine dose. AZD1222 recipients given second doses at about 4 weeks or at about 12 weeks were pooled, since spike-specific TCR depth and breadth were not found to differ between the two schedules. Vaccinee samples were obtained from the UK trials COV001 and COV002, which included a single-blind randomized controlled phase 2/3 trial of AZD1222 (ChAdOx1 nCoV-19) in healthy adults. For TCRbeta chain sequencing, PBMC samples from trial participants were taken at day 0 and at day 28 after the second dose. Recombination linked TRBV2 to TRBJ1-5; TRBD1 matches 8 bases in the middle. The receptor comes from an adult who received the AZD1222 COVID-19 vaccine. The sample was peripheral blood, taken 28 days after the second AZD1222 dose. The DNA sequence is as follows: TGTGCCAGCAGTGATATTGGCAGGGGGCCCAGTCAGCCCCAGCATTTT. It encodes CASSDIGRGPSQPQHF.